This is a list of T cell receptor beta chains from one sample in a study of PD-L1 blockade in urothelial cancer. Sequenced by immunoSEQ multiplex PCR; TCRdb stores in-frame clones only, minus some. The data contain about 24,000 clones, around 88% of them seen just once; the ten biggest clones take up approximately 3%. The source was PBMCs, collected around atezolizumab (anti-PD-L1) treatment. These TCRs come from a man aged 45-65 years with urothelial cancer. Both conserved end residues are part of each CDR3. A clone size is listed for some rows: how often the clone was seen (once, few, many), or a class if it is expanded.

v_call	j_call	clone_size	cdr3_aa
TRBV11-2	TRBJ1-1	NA	CASSLSSEAFF
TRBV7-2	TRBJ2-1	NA	CASSLEGTSGFNEQFF
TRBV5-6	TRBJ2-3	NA	CASTIDRVGTDTQYF
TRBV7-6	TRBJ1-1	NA	CASSITALGGTEAFF
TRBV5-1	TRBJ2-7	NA	CASSLTGTGEQYF
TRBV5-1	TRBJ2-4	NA	CASSFFQGQDIQYF
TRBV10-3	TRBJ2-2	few	CAIPGTTNTGELFF
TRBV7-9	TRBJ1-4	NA	CASSPQGKGEKLFF
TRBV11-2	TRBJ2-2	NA	CASSILAGFTGELFF
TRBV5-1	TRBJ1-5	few	CASSPGTEINQPQHF
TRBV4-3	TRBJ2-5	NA	CASSQAGGNVGETQYF
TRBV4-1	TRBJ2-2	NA	CASSQEWGGRGELFF
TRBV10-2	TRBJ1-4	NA	CASSDLGGAEKLFF
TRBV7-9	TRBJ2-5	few	CASSLRTSGALETQYF
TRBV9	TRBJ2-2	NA	CASSVDRAGLDTGELFF
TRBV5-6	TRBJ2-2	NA	CASSFGGGELFF
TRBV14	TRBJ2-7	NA	CASSQGGRGREQYF
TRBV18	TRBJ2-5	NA	CASSPPEQSQETQYF
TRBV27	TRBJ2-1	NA	CASSWGDEQFF
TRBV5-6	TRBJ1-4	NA	CASSGTGWGRSYEKLFF
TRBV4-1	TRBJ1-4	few	CASSQHKEKLFF
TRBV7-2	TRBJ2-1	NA	CASSRDRNNEQFF
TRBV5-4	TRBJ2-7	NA	CASSSGIAGEQYF